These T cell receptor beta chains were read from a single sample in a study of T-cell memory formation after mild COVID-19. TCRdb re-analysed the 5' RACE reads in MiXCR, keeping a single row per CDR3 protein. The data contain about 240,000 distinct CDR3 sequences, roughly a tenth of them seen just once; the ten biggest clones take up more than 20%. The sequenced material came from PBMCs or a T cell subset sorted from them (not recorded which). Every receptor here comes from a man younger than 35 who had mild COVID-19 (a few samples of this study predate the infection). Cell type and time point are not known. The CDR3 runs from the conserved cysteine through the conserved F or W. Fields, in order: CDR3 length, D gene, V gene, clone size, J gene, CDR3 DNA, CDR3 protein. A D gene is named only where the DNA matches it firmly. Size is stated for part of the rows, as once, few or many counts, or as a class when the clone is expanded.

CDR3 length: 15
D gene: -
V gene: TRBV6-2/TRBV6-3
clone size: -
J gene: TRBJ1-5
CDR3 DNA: TGTGCCAGCAGTTACTCTTTTAGGGAATCGAAGCCCCAGCATTTT
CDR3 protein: CASSYSFRESKPQHF

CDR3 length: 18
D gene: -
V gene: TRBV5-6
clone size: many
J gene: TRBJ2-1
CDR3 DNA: TGTGCCAGCAGCTTTCCAGGAGGCTTCGCCTCCCCCTACAATGAGCAGTTCTTC
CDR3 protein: CASSFPGGFASPYNEQFF

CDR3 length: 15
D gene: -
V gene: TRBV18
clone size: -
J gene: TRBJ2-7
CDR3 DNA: TGTGCCAGCTCACCACCGGGCAGGCGGATCTACGAGCAGTACTTC
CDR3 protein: CASSPPGRRIYEQYF

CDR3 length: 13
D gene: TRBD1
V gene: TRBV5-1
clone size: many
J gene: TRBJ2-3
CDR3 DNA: TGCGCCAGCAGCGGAGGACAGGCCTATACGCAGTATTTT
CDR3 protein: CASSGGQAYTQYF

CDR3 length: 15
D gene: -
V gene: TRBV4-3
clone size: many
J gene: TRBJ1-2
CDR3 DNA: TGCGCCAGCAGCCAAGTGGGGGGTATCAACTATGGCTACACCTTC
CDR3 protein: CASSQVGGINYGYTF

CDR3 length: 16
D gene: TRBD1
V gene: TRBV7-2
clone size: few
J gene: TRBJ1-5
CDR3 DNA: TGTGCCAGCAGCTTAGAAGGGGGACAGAACAATCAGCCCCAGCATTTT
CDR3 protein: CASSLEGGQNNQPQHF

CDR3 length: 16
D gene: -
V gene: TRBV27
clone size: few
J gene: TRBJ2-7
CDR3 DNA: TGTGCCAGCAGTTTATCTATGGGACAAATCCACTACGAGCAGTACTTC
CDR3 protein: CASSLSMGQIHYEQYF

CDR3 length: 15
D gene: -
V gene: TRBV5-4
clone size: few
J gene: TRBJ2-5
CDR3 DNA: TGTGCCAGCAGCCGGACCACCCGCCGGGGGGAGACCCAGTACTTC
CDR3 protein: CASSRTTRRGETQYF

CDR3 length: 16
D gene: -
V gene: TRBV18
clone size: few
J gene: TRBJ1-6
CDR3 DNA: TGTGCCAGCTCACCTCGGACACCCGGGAGTAATTCACCCCTCCACTTT
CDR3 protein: CASSPRTPGSNSPLHF

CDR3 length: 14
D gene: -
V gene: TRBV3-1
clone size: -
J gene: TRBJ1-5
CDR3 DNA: TGTGCCAGCAGCCAGGGGGACACAAATCAGCCCCAGCATTTT
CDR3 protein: CASSQGDTNQPQHF